This T cell receptor beta chain was identified in a study of OX40 agonist ivuxolimab in advanced cancers. Study overall: Subjects had a mean age of approximately 60 years, with a range of 23 to 79; around 80% were male. The eligibility criteria allowed prior anti-PD-1, anti-PD-L1 or anti-CTLA-4 therapy, and 40% had some. Study findings and constraints: Not determined was the antigen specificity of the expanded peripheral T cells. Clonal expansion by week 6 occurred in CD4+ and CD8+ blood T cells (at 0.1 to 3.0 mg/kg).

The sample holds one count of this clone. Its antigen is still unknown. Additional DNA sequences in this sample encode the identical CDR3. Using immunoSEQ multiplex PCR, the repertoire was profiled, and TCRdb retains in-frame clones only, with some absent. The sample includes roughly 38,000 clones, more than 80% of them seen just once. V shed 5 bases and J 3 bases; nucleotides not matched to a gene: 4. The CDR3 covers 14 residues. The germline V gene encodes CDR1 SGHNT and CDR2 YENEEA. The source material was CD4+ or CD8+ T cells sorted from blood, sampled in a trial of the OX40 agonist ivuxolimab. The rearrangement links TRBV11-3 to TRBJ2-1; 7 positions match TRBD1. This TCR was recovered from an adult with an advanced solid tumor such as melanoma, head and neck, liver or kidney cancer. In nucleotides, the CDR3 is TGTGCCAGCAGCCATACAGGGGACTACAATGAGCAGTTCTTC. It codes for CASSHTGDYNEQFF.